This T cell receptor beta chain originates from a study of blood T cell repertoires in COVID-19. Study at large: Italy, Spain and the United States were the sources of the convalescent and acute COVID-19 samples.

Participants spanned ages about 18 to 90 years and resided in over 20 US areas. V lost 1 base and J 3 bases, leaving 11 bases between the germline ends. Germline CDR1 LGHDT, CDR2 YNNKEL (reference sequence). This CDR3 is 15 amino acids long. The table came from immunoSEQ multiplex PCR; TCRdb's copy has only in-frame clones and leaves some out. Here the sample spans roughly 200,000 clones, 86% being singletons. V gene TRBV3-1 (or the pseudogene TRBV3-2) combines with J gene TRBJ2-3, with D tentatively TRBD1 (5 bases). The TCR was taken from a woman aged 40 to 50 with acute COVID-19. Input material: PBMCs or T cells enriched from blood (not recorded which). For the CDR3, the DNA is TGTGCCAGCAGCCAAGGTTCAGGGCGTACAGATACGCAGTATTTT. This translates into CASSQGSGRTDTQYF.